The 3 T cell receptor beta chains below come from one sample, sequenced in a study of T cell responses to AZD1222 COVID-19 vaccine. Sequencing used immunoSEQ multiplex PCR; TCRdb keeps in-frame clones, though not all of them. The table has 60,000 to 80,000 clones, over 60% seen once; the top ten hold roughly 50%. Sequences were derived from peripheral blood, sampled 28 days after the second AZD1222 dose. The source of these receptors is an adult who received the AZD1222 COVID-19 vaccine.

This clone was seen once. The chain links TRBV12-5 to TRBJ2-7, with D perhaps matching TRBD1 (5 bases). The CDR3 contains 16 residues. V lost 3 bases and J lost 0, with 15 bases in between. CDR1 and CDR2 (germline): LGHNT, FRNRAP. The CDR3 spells CASGFLRQQSSYEQYF. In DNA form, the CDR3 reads TGTGCTAGTGGTTTCTTGCGACAGCAGAGCTCCTACGAGCAGTACTTC.

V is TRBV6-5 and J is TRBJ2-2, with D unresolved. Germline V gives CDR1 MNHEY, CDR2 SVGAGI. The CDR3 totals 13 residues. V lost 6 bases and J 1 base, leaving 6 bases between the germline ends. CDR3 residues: CASRVRNTGELFF. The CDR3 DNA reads TGTGCCAGCAGGGTTAGGAACACCGGGGAGCTGTTTTTT.

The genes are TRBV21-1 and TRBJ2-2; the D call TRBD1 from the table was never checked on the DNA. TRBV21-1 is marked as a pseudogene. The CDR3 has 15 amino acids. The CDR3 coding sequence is TGTGCCAGCAGCAAATGTCGGGACAGAACCGGGGAGCTGTTTTTT. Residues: CASSKCRDRTGELFF.